These 24 T cell receptor beta chains came from one sample sequenced in a study of control samples from healthy donors and cancer patients. TCRdb's table, derived via immunoSEQ multiplex PCR, lists solely in-frame clones and lacks some. Here the sample spans around 85,000 clones, roughly 93% being singletons. Sequencing used blood. Receptor source: a woman between 18 and 30 years old in good health.

The genes are TRBV6-5 and TRBJ1-1; D call uncertain. There are 16 residues in the CDR3. V was cut by 2 bases and J by 2 bases, with 15 bases left in between. Germline-derived CDR1 and CDR2 are MNHEY and SVGAGI. The CDR3: CASSYRPEVTNTEAFF. The CDR3 DNA reads as TGTGCCAGCAGTTACAGGCCAGAGGTGACTAACACTGAAGCTTTCTTT.

V usage is TRBV6-6 and J usage is TRBJ1-2; TRBD1 is a possible D gene (5 bases). The CDR3 loop spans 13 amino acids. V was trimmed by 7 bases and J by 8 bases, leaving 17 bases between them. Germline-derived CDR1 and CDR2 are MNHNY and SVGAGI (reference sequence). This CDR3 reads CASNQLAGVGYTF. CDR3 DNA: TGTGCCAGCAATCAACTGGCGGGGGTGGGCTACACCTTC.

The V and J genes are TRBV6-5 and TRBJ2-5, with 10 bases identical to TRBD1. Looked up from germline, CDR1 is MNHEY and CDR2 is SVGAGI. Trimming at V came to 6 bases and at J to 5 bases, leaving 9 bases not matched to a gene. CDR3 length: 15 amino acids. The CDR3 DNA follows: TGTGCCAGCAGCATGAAGACAGGGGGCGCTGAGACCCAGTACTTC. This codes for CASSMKTGGAETQYF.

V and J are TRBV7-9 and TRBJ2-3; a weak D match, TRBD1 (5 bases). This CDR3 is built from 14 residues. CDR1 and CDR2 from the germline V gene are SEHNR and FQNEAQ (reference sequence). Trimming stripped 4 bases from V and 5 bases from J, with 13 bases between. Here the CDR3 reads CASSSRVRGDTQYF. The CDR3 DNA sequence: TGTGCCAGCAGCTCCCGTGTTAGGGGAGATACGCAGTATTTT. Based on the CDR3 plus reference TRBV7-9 and TRBJ2-3, the full variable domain is DTGVSQNPRHKITKRGQNVTFRCDPISEHNRLYWYRQTLGQGPEFLTYFQNEAQLEKSRLLSDRFSAERPKGSFSTLEIQRTEQGDSAMYLCASSSRVRGDTQYFGPGTRLTVL.

The CDR3 nucleotides are TGTGCCAGCAGCCAAGAGAGGGTTTTGTACAGGTCTAACTATGGCTACACCTTC. Amino acid sequence: CASSQERVLYRSNYGYTF. The V and J genes are TRBV14 and TRBJ1-2; D is perhaps TRBD1 (5 bases). Germline-derived CDR1 and CDR2 are SGHDN and FVKESK. V lost 0 bases, J lost 0 bases, and 17 bases lay in between. The CDR3 loop spans 18 amino acids.

The chain is built from TRBV2 and TRBJ2-4; D perhaps matches TRBD1 (6 bases). Trimming removed 8 bases at V and 7 bases at J, with 12 bases between. Germline CDR1 is SNHLY and CDR2 is FYNNEI. The CDR3 spans 12 residues. CDR3 amino acids: CASLGAWNIQYF. In DNA form, the CDR3 reads TGTGCCAGCCTGGGGGCGTGGAACATTCAGTACTTC.

In DNA form, the CDR3 reads TGTGCCAGCTCCGGGACAGCCTCCTACGAGCAGTACTTC. It specifies CASSGTASYEQYF. The chain is built from TRBV28 and TRBJ2-7; 7 bases are a match to TRBD1. Germline lookup yields CDR1 MDHEN and CDR2 SYDVKM. With V trimmed by 8 bases and J by 0 bases, 4 bases remained unmatched. CDR3 length: 13 residues.

The genes are TRBV2 and TRBJ2-2; 12 bases match TRBD2. Per the germline V gene, CDR1 is SNHLY and CDR2 is FYNNEI. The CDR3 covers 19 residues. The trim removed 3 bases at V and 4 bases at J, leaving 12 bases unmatched. The DNA for the CDR3 is TGTGCCAGCAGTGAGGACCCGACAGGACTAGCGGGACGCACCGGGGAGCTGTTTTTT. Translation: CASSEDPTGLAGRTGELFF.

This chain links TRBV7-8 with TRBJ2-3, with a tentative D call TRBD1 (8 bases). Germline CDR1 is SGHVS and CDR2 is FQNEAQ. The CDR3 totals 17 residues. The ends were cut back, 3 bases at V and 3 bases at J, with 19 bases in the middle. The CDR3 DNA sequence: TGTGCCAGCAGCTTTTTGGGACTACAGGGGGGTACAGATACGCAGTATTTT. It yields the protein CASSFLGLQGGTDTQYF.

The count of this clone is one. V is TRBV6-2 or TRBV6-3 and J is TRBJ2-2; D is possibly TRBD2 (5 bases). This CDR3 is 15 amino acids long. The V end lost 0 bases, the J end lost 2 bases, and 7 bases lay between the germline ends. CDR1 is MNHEY, CDR2 SVGEGT, per germline. This CDR3 is CASSYSRLNTGELFF. The CDR3 DNA sequence: TGTGCCAGCAGTTACTCGAGACTAAACACCGGGGAGCTGTTTTTT.

The V and J genes are TRBV25-1 and TRBJ1-3; D ambiguous. Trimming left V 2 bases short and J 2 bases short, with 16 bases between. The CDR3 has 17 residues. CDR1 and CDR2 from the germline V gene are MGHDK and SYGVNS. CDR3 sequence reads: CASSETFEDSAGNTIYF. For the CDR3, the DNA is TGTGCCAGCAGTGAAACCTTCGAGGATTCGGCTGGAAACACCATATATTTT.

DNA for the CDR3: TGTGCCAGCAGCTTGGTAGGGGGTCACTACGAGCAGTACTTC. Protein: CASSLVGGHYEQYF. The rearrangement joins TRBV5-4 to TRBJ2-7; weak D call: TRBD1 (6 bases). This CDR3 is built from 14 residues. Germline V gene lookup returns CDR1 SGHNT and CDR2 YYREEE (reference sequence). V was trimmed by 0 bases and J by 3 bases, leaving 10 bases between them.

The CDR3 is CACPGWGQGILAKNIQYF. The CDR3 bases are TGTGCCTGCCCGGGGTGGGGACAGGGGATTCTAGCCAAAAACATTCAGTACTTC. The chain couples TRBV27 to TRBJ2-4, with TRBD1 matching 10 bases. CDR1 is MNHEY, CDR2 SMNVEV, per germline (reference sequence). The CDR3 is made up of 18 amino acids. The V segment lost 11 bases and the J segment 0 bases; nucleotides outside the gene matches: 16.

The V gene is TRBV28, the J gene TRBJ1-4, with 8 bases matching TRBD1. The trim removed 2 bases at V and 3 bases at J, leaving 2 bases unmatched. The CDR3 is 15 residues long. From germline, CDR1 is MDHEN and CDR2 SYDVKM. CDR3 sequence (DNA): TGTGCCAGCAGTTTAGGACAGGGCGCTAATGAAAAACTGTTTTTT. Translated: CASSLGQGANEKLFF.

The chain carries TRBV6-4 and TRBJ2-1; TRBD2 agrees at 8 bases. The V gene end was trimmed by 3 bases and the J gene end by 6 bases; junction bases not matched to a gene: 1. The CDR3 consists of 13 residues. Germline CDR1 and CDR2: MRHNA and SNTAGT. The DNA for the CDR3 is TGTGCCAGCAGTGAGGGGACTAGCAATGAGCAGTTCTTC. This sequence encodes CASSEGTSNEQFF.

The rearrangement links TRBV5-4 to TRBJ2-7, with D unclear. Germline V gene data show CDR1 as SGHNT and CDR2 as YYREEE (reference sequence). The CDR3 loop spans 11 amino acids. V gave up 3 bases and J gave up 1 base, with 2 bases separating them. The CDR3 spells CASSSSYEQYF. The CDR3 region has the DNA TGTGCCAGCAGCTCTTCCTACGAGCAGTACTTC.

V is TRBV4-1 and J is TRBJ1-5; 12 bases are shared with TRBD1. Germline trimming cut 1 base from V and 5 bases from J; bases unmatched to any gene: 9. CDR1 and CDR2 (germline): MGHRA, YSYEKL. The CDR3 loop spans 18 amino acids. The CDR3 coding sequence is TGCGCCAGCAGCCAAGTGTTGGGACAGGGGGCGTGGTATCAGCCCCAGCATTTT. Its protein is CASSQVLGQGAWYQPQHF.

This chain uses TRBV6-1 with TRBJ2-7, with TRBD1 as a possible D gene (6 bases). The CDR3 is 15 residues long. Trimming removed 2 bases at V and 3 bases at J, with 14 bases between. From germline, CDR1 is MNHNS and CDR2 SASEGT. The CDR3 DNA sequence: TGTGCCAGCAGTGAACTAGGGGGATGGTTCTACGAGCAGTACTTC. This translates into CASSELGGWFYEQYF.

The chain recombines TRBV7-2 with TRBJ2-7; D is undetermined. The CDR3 loop spans 11 amino acids. Germline V gives CDR1 SGHTA, CDR2 FQGNSA. Trimming shortened V by 7 bases and J by 6 bases, and 10 bases separated the two germline ends. CDR3 protein: CASNVDGEQYF. CDR3 in DNA: TGTGCCAGCAACGTAGATGGCGAGCAGTACTTC.

V is TRBV9 and J is TRBJ2-1, with 8 bases aligning to TRBD2. J lost 9 bases, V lost 0 bases, and 8 bases had no gene match. In germline, CDR1 is SGDLS, CDR2 YYNGEE. This CDR3 has 15 amino acids. The CDR3 region has the DNA TGTGCCAGCAGCGTAGCCCCGGGACTAGTTATTGAGCAGTTCTTC. Protein: CASSVAPGLVIEQFF.

J is TRBJ1-6 and V is TRBV6-1; tentative D call: TRBD1 (5 bases). CDR3 length equals 16 residues. The V gene lost 2 bases and the J gene lost 3 bases, with 11 bases spanning the gap. Per germline, CDR1 MNHNS and CDR2 SASEGT. The CDR3 sequence is CASSEHRSNYNSPLHF. DNA for the CDR3: TGTGCCAGCAGTGAACACAGGAGTAACTATAATTCACCCCTCCACTTT.

The chain uses TRBV19 and TRBJ2-2; D unclear. CDR1 and CDR2 from the germline V gene are LNHDA and SQIVND (reference sequence). Trimming took 6 bases from V and 4 from J, leaving 9 bases between them. The CDR3 loop spans 13 amino acids. The CDR3 DNA is TGTGCCAGTAGGCTCAGGCTCACCGGGGAGCTGTTTTTT. As protein: CASRLRLTGELFF.

This chain joins TRBV4-1 and TRBJ2-7; 9 bases fit TRBD2. The J segment lost 0 bases and the V segment lost 2 bases, leaving 8 bases of the junction unmatched. The CDR3 consists of 17 residues. Germline V gene sequence: CDR1 MGHRA, CDR2 YSYEKL. In DNA, the CDR3 is TGCGCCAGCAGCCAATCTGCGGGAGGGACCATCTCCTACGAGCAGTACTTC. Its translation is CASSQSAGGTISYEQYF.

This clone appeared a single time. The chain joins TRBV3-1 (or the pseudogene TRBV3-2) to TRBJ1-1, with D possibly being TRBD1 (5 bases). Trimming took 3 bases from V and 7 from J, leaving 9 bases between them. In germline, CDR1 is LGHDT, CDR2 YNNKEL (reference sequence). The CDR3 covers 12 residues. The CDR3 sequence is CASSHLGVEAFF. In nucleotides, the CDR3 is TGTGCCAGCAGCCACCTGGGGGTTGAAGCTTTCTTT.